These 30 T cell receptor beta chains were all obtained from the same sample, sequenced in a study of OX40 agonist ivuxolimab in advanced cancers. Assay: immunoSEQ multiplex PCR; the TCRdb copy retains only in-frame clones and omits some. The sample yields 40,000 to 50,000 clones, about 83% seen once. Source: CD4+ or CD8+ T cells sorted from blood, taken in a trial of the OX40 agonist ivuxolimab. Receptors were obtained from an adult with an advanced solid tumor such as melanoma, head and neck, liver or kidney cancer.

V gene TRBV5-1 combines with J gene TRBJ2-1, with D unresolved. Germline loops: CDR1 SGHRS, CDR2 YFSETQ. Trimming shortened V by 0 bases and J by 5 bases, and 9 bases separated the two germline ends. The CDR3 has 14 residues. CDR3 region: CASSLVLSNNEQFF. CDR3 DNA: TGCGCCAGCAGCTTGGTACTTTCTAACAATGAGCAGTTCTTC.

The J gene is TRBJ1-5, the V gene TRBV27, with TRBD1 as a possible D gene (6 bases). The CDR3 totals 15 residues. Between the trimmed V and J ends, which lost 0 bases and 15 bases, there was a span of 21 bases. CDR1 is MNHEY and CDR2 is SMNVEV in the germline V gene (reference sequence). The CDR3 spells CASSLSSNQDSPRHF. For the CDR3, the DNA is TGTGCCAGCAGTTTATCGTCAAACCAGGACAGTCCTAGGCATTTT.

Remarks on this clone: The junction departs from germline at one end; a sequencing error may be responsible. This sequence joins TRBV25-1 and TRBJ2-1; D is possibly TRBD1 or TRBD2 (5 bases each). Germline V CDR1 and CDR2: MGHDK, SYGVNS. CDR3 size: 14 residues. The CDR3 sequence: CASIEGQGVGEQFF. CDR3 coding DNA: TGTGCCAGCATTGAAGGGCAGGGAGTGGGTGAGCAGTTCTTC.

The rearrangement links TRBV30 to TRBJ1-5; possibly TRBD1 for D (5 bases). The V end lost 0 bases, the J end lost 0 bases, and 9 bases lay between the germline ends. The CDR3 runs 15 residues. Germline V gene lookup returns CDR1 GTSNPN and CDR2 SVGIG (reference sequence). CDR3 sequence reads: CAWSVGGYSNQPQHF. CDR3 DNA sequence: TGTGCCTGGAGTGTGGGGGGGTATAGCAATCAGCCCCAGCATTTT. Together with reference TRBV30 and TRBJ1-5, the CDR3 gives the full variable domain: SQTIHQWPATLVQPVGSPLSLECTVEGTSNPNLYWYRQAAGRGLQLLFYSVGIGQISSEVPQNLSASRPQDRQFILSSKKLLLSDSGFYLCAWSVGGYSNQPQHFGDGTRLSIL.

The V call is TRBV2, the J call TRBJ2-5; tentatively, D is TRBD2 (7 bases). There are 15 residues in the CDR3. Germline V CDR1 and CDR2: SNHLY, FYNNEI. The V gene lost 4 bases and the J gene lost 2 bases, with 14 bases spanning the gap. In nucleotides, the CDR3 is TGTGCCAGCAGTGGGGGAGGGGGACTTCAAGAGACCCAGTACTTC. Protein: CASSGGGGLQETQYF.

This clone was counted a single time. This rearrangement joins TRBV6-6 to TRBJ2-7, with D perhaps TRBD1 or TRBD2 (7 bases each). The CDR3 extends over 13 amino acids. Trimming removed 4 bases at V and 6 bases at J, with 13 bases between. The germline V gene encodes CDR1 MNHNY and CDR2 SVGAGI (reference sequence). This chain's CDR3 is CASSSGGESEQYF. For the CDR3, the DNA is TGTGCCAGCAGTTCAGGGGGGGAAAGCGAGCAGTACTTC.

The chain's CDR3 is CASSLGVGGETQYF. The CDR3, as DNA: TGTGCCAGCAGCTTAGGGGTCGGGGGTGAGACCCAGTACTTC. The chain recombines TRBV11-2 with TRBJ2-5; D is perhaps TRBD2 (6 bases). V lost 1 base to trimming and J lost 5 bases, with 11 bases between them. CDR1 is SGHAT, CDR2 FQNNGV, per germline. The CDR3 spans 14 residues.

The chain is built from TRBV4-1 and TRBJ2-5, with D maybe TRBD2 (5 bases). Germline V gene data show CDR1 as MGHRA and CDR2 as YSYEKL. V lost 5 bases, J lost 9 bases, and 22 bases lay in between. The CDR3 runs 15 residues. This CDR3 reads CASSGELGVLRSQYF. CDR3 sequence (DNA): TGCGCCAGCAGCGGCGAATTGGGAGTACTGAGGTCCCAGTACTTC.

This clone was found once. Sequence at one end of the junction differs from germline and may be a read error. This chain connects TRBV7-9 to TRBJ2-7, with D possibly called TRBD1 or TRBD2 (5 bases each). This CDR3 is built from 12 residues. The germline gives CDR1 SEHNR, CDR2 FQNEAQ (reference sequence). The CDR3 sequence is CVSVWGSDEQYF. The CDR3, as DNA: TGTGTCAGCGTCTGGGGGTCCGACGAGCAGTACTTC.

The chain recombines TRBV5-4 with TRBJ2-7; 7 bases fit TRBD1. V lost 4 bases, J lost 3 bases, and 7 bases stayed unmatched. The CDR3 contains 14 residues. CDR1 and CDR2 (germline): SGHNT, YYREEE (reference sequence). CDR3 in amino acids: CASSPDRVSYEQYF. Written as DNA, the CDR3 is TGTGCCAGCAGCCCAGACAGGGTAAGCTACGAGCAGTACTTC.

This rearrangement joins TRBV30 to TRBJ1-2, with 8 positions matching TRBD1. The germline gives CDR1 GTSNPN, CDR2 SVGIG (reference sequence). V lost 3 bases, J lost 4 bases, and 7 bases stayed unmatched. The CDR3 extends over 14 amino acids. CDR3 sequence reads: CAWRGDRSRYGYTF. In DNA form, the CDR3 reads TGTGCCTGGAGGGGGGACAGGAGCCGCTATGGCTACACCTTC.

The chain has TRBV18 and TRBJ2-1, with D possibly TRBD1 on 6 matching bases. CDR1 and CDR2 from the germline V gene are KGHSH and LQKENI. V lost 2 bases and J 5 bases, leaving 13 bases between the germline ends. The CDR3 has 15 residues. The CDR3 loop is CASSPRQGRNNEQFF. The DNA of the CDR3 is TGTGCCAGCTCACCAAGGCAGGGGCGGAACAATGAGCAGTTCTTC.

The chain combines TRBV5-1 with TRBJ2-2, with D tentatively TRBD1 or TRBD2 (5 bases each). V was pared by 1 base and J by 3 bases, with 10 bases between. Germline assignment: CDR1 SGHRS and CDR2 YFSETQ. There are 15 residues in the CDR3. The CDR3 DNA sequence: TGCGCCAGCAGCTTGAGAGAGGGGTACACCGGGGAGCTGTTTTTT. Translated, it gives CASSLREGYTGELFF.

This clone was observed a few times. J is TRBJ2-1 and V is TRBV7-8; D possibly corresponds to TRBD2 (6 bases). The CDR3 has 16 amino acids. Germline V gene lookup returns CDR1 SGHVS and CDR2 FQNEAQ. V was trimmed by 3 bases and J by 8 bases, leaving 20 bases between them. CDR3 protein: CASSLYRMGGYDEQFF. The CDR3 DNA reads as TGTGCCAGCAGCTTGTATCGGATGGGGGGTTATGATGAGCAGTTCTTC.

In its sample, this clone was seen a few times. This CDR3 is CASSRQPGYYGYTF. The CDR3 coding sequence is TGTGCCAGCAGCCGCCAGCCCGGATACTATGGCTACACCTTC. The rearrangement uses TRBV5-5 and TRBJ1-2, with no clear D. This CDR3 spans 14 amino acids. Per the germline V gene, CDR1 is SGHKS and CDR2 is YYEKEE (reference sequence). Trimming left V 4 bases short and J 3 bases short, with 13 bases between.

CDR3 protein: CAWREAGGRRDTQYF. CDR3 DNA: TGTGCCTGGAGGGAAGCGGGAGGCCGCAGAGATACGCAGTATTTT. The chain is built from TRBV30 and TRBJ2-3; the match to TRBD2 covers 9 bases. The CDR3 loop spans 15 amino acids. The trim removed 3 bases at V and 5 bases at J, leaving 9 bases unmatched. Per germline, CDR1 GTSNPN and CDR2 SVGIG (reference sequence).

The rearrangement joins TRBV6-1 to TRBJ2-5; no reliable D call. The CDR3 is made up of 13 amino acids. V lost 6 bases and J lost 5, with 13 bases in between. CDR1 and CDR2 (germline): MNHNS, SASEGT. The CDR3 is CASSQSLDETQYF. CDR3 bases: TGTGCCAGCAGCCAGAGTTTGGACGAGACCCAGTACTTC.

J is TRBJ2-7 and V is TRBV5-6; D is perhaps TRBD2 (5 bases). The CDR3 loop spans 12 amino acids. The germline V gene encodes CDR1 SGHDT and CDR2 YYEEEE. V dropped 0 bases and J dropped 8 bases, with 9 bases sitting between them. The CDR3 coding sequence is TGTGCCAGCAGCTTGGTGGACTCGAAGCAGTACTTC. This encodes CASSLVDSKQYF.

V gene TRBV15 combines with J gene TRBJ2-7; D may be TRBD2 (7 bases). Trimming stripped 0 bases from V and 7 bases from J, with 13 bases between. The CDR3 totals 14 residues. Germline CDR1 LNHNV, CDR2 YYDKDF (reference sequence). DNA of the CDR3: TGTGCCACCAGCAGAGATAGGGGGGGCCCTGAGCAGTACTTC. This translates into CATSRDRGGPEQYF.

This CDR3 is CAWGGEQGENIQYF. The CDR3 region has the DNA TGTGCCTGGGGGGGAGAGCAGGGCGAAAACATTCAGTACTTC. J is TRBJ2-4 and V is TRBV30; D may match TRBD1 or TRBD2 (5 bases each). V lost 5 bases, J lost 5 bases, and 16 bases lay in between. The CDR3 consists of 14 residues. Germline-derived CDR1 and CDR2 are GTSNPN and SVGIG (reference sequence).

The genes are TRBV5-4 and TRBJ1-1; 9 bases are a match to TRBD1. The length of the CDR3 is 13 residues. Trimming took 6 bases from V and 11 from J; bases not matched to a gene: 11. The germline V gene encodes CDR1 SGHNT and CDR2 YYREEE (reference sequence). The CDR3 sequence: CASTKPGTGTAFF. In nucleotides, the CDR3 is TGTGCCAGCACCAAACCTGGGACAGGGACCGCTTTCTTT.

This sequence joins TRBV2 and TRBJ2-5; D is possibly TRBD2 (5 bases). The CDR3 spans 12 residues. The V and J ends lost 4 bases and 5 bases respectively, with 8 bases between them. CDR1 and CDR2 (germline): SNHLY, FYNNEI. The CDR3 protein is CASSVRRETQYF. The CDR3, as DNA: TGTGCCAGCAGTGTTAGGAGGGAGACCCAGTACTTC.

The sample holds one count of this clone. V gene TRBV19 combines with J gene TRBJ2-3; tentatively, D is TRBD1 (6 bases). The CDR3 runs to 13 residues. CDR1 is LNHDA, CDR2 SQIVND, per germline (reference sequence). The V and J ends lost 6 bases and 2 bases respectively, with 9 bases between them. This chain's CDR3 is CASSQGNTDTQYF. The CDR3 coding sequence is TGTGCCAGTAGCCAGGGGAACACAGATACGCAGTATTTT.

The V and J genes are TRBV11-1 and TRBJ1-6, with D unclear. Germline CDR1 and CDR2: SGHAT and FQDESV (reference sequence). This CDR3 has 17 amino acids. The V end was cut by 8 bases, the J end by 3 bases, with 20 bases between. CDR3 nucleotides: TGTGCCAGCGACCCCCACCCGCAGTATTTCTATAATTCACCCCTCCACTTT. It encodes CASDPHPQYFYNSPLHF.

This sequence joins TRBV9 and TRBJ2-2, with 7 bases that match TRBD2. Trimming cost V 4 bases and J 6 bases; bases outside gene matches: 15. The germline V gene has CDR1 SGDLS and CDR2 YYNGEE. This CDR3 comprises 17 residues. The chain's CDR3 is CASSPYGGGGNAGELFF. For the CDR3, the DNA is TGTGCCAGCAGCCCCTATGGTGGGGGGGGTAATGCCGGGGAGCTGTTTTTT.

This chain links TRBV6-1 with TRBJ2-1; 13 nucleotides line up with TRBD2. Trimming took 6 bases from V and 5 from J; bases not matched to a gene: 4. The CDR3 contains 15 residues. Looked up from germline, CDR1 is MNHNS and CDR2 is SASEGT. The CDR3 reads CASRKLAGGNNEQFF. The CDR3 nucleotides are TGTGCCAGCAGGAAACTAGCGGGGGGGAACAATGAGCAGTTCTTC.

The gene calls are TRBV5-1 and TRBJ1-2, with a weak D call TRBD1 (5 bases). CDR3 length equals 12 residues. The V and J ends lost 5 bases and 4 bases respectively, with 9 bases between them. Germline V lookup: CDR1 SGHRS, CDR2 YFSETQ. The DNA for the CDR3 is TGCGCCAGCAGTGACGGGGGCTATGGCTACACCTTC. Translation: CASSDGGYGYTF.

The chain uses TRBV28 and TRBJ2-7; D unclear. V lost 6 bases, J lost 5 bases, and 20 bases lay in between. Per germline, CDR1 MDHEN and CDR2 SYDVKM. This CDR3 is 15 amino acids long. CDR3 protein: CASRALGKGMDEQYF. CDR3 coding DNA: TGTGCCAGCAGGGCATTGGGGAAGGGAATGGACGAGCAGTACTTC.

This sequence joins TRBV2 and TRBJ1-2; D call uncertain. The germline V gene has CDR1 SNHLY and CDR2 FYNNEI. This CDR3 spans 13 amino acids. Trimming left V 0 bases short and J 8 bases short, with 10 bases between. In DNA form, the CDR3 reads TGTGCCAGCAGTGAAGCAAGGGTGGGGGGCTACACCTTC. This codes for CASSEARVGGYTF. Looking up the rest from reference TRBV2 and TRBJ1-2 gives the full variable domain: EPEVTQTPSHQVTQMGQEVILRCVPISNHLYFYWYRQILGQKVEFLVSFYNNEISEKSEIFDDQFSVERPDGSNFTLKIRSTKLEDSAMYFCASSEARVGGYTFGSGTRLTVV.

The CDR3 loop reads CASSRRNQETQYF. DNA for the CDR3: TGTGCCAGCAGTAGAAGAAACCAAGAGACCCAGTACTTC. This chain connects TRBV6-6 to TRBJ2-5; D gene unclear. Germline V CDR1 and CDR2: MNHNY, SVGAGI (reference sequence). The germline V and J ends were trimmed by 5 bases and 0 bases, with 7 bases remaining between them. This CDR3 is 13 amino acids long.